This T cell receptor (beta chain) derives from a study of cytomegalovirus exposure and HLA in healthy donors. The CDR3 contains 15 residues. Germline V lookup: CDR1 SGHTA, CDR2 FQGNSA. V was pared by 1 base and J by 0 bases, with 10 bases between. The primer mix had 60 Vbeta and 13 Jbeta primers. Assay used: immunoSEQ multiplex PCR; TCRdb lists only in-frame clones, some missing. The data show about 170,000 clones, approximately 80% seen once. Sequencing input: PBMCs. V gene TRBV7-2 combines with J gene TRBJ2-7; D possibly corresponds to TRBD2 (5 bases). This TCR was recovered from a male donor in good health and CMV-seronegative. The CDR3 DNA reads TGTGCCAGCAGCTTAGACGTCGGACTCTCCTACGAGCAGTACTTC. It specifies CASSLDVGLSYEQYF.